The 10 T cell receptor beta chains below come from one sample, sequenced in a study of T cell responses to AZD1222 COVID-19 vaccine. TCRdb's copy holds only in-frame clones and misses some; the assay was immunoSEQ multiplex PCR. The sample lists approximately 73,000 clones, roughly 82% occurring once. This material consisted of peripheral blood, taken on day 0 of AZD1222 vaccination. These receptors were taken from an adult in good health.

For the CDR3, the DNA is TGTGCCAGCAGCTCGCGGGGGGGGACACTGGTAAACAATGAGCAGTTCTTC. It translates to CASSSRGGTLVNNEQFF. This chain uses TRBV7-6 with TRBJ2-1, with 9 bases fitting TRBD2. The V segment lost 4 bases and the J segment 5 bases; nucleotides outside the gene matches: 12. Germline V gene sequence: CDR1 SGHVS, CDR2 FNYEAQ. The CDR3 totals 17 residues. The variable domain in full, with the rest retrieved from reference TRBV7-6 and TRBJ2-1, is GAGVSQSPRYKVTKRGQDVALRCDPISGHVSLYWYRQALGQGPEFLTYFNYEAQQDKSGLPNDRFSAERPEGSISTLTIQRTEQRDSAMYRCASSSRGGTLVNNEQFFGPGTRLTVL.

This rearrangement joins TRBV30 to TRBJ1-3; D call uncertain. This CDR3 comprises 14 residues. CDR1 is GTSNPN and CDR2 is SVGIG in the germline V gene (reference sequence). V dropped 0 bases and J dropped 3 bases, with 9 bases sitting between them. CDR3 DNA sequence: TGTGCCTGGAGTGTAATTCCGGGTGGAAACACCATATATTTT. Translated: CAWSVIPGGNTIYF.

In this sample, this clone turned up once. This chain connects TRBV9 to TRBJ1-4, with D possibly being TRBD1 (6 bases). V was cut by 4 bases and J by 8 bases, with 15 bases left in between. Germline CDR1 is SGDLS and CDR2 is YYNGEE. The CDR3 is made up of 14 amino acids. The CDR3 loop reads CASSLSPTGEKLFF. The DNA for the CDR3 is TGTGCCAGCAGCCTCAGCCCAACAGGGGAAAAACTGTTTTTT.

The chain employs TRBV7-9 and TRBJ2-7, with a tentative D call TRBD1 (6 bases). V lost 4 bases and J lost 3, with 16 bases in between. Per the germline V gene, CDR1 is SEHNR and CDR2 is FQNEAQ (reference sequence). The CDR3 totals 15 residues. The CDR3 here is CASSSGREQGYEQYF. CDR3 nucleotides: TGTGCCAGCAGCTCCGGCCGGGAACAGGGCTACGAGCAGTACTTC.

The chain carries TRBV5-1 and TRBJ2-6; D is undetermined. Trimming shortened V by 3 bases and J by 4 bases, and 8 bases separated the two germline ends. The CDR3 consists of 14 residues. From germline, CDR1 is SGHRS and CDR2 YFSETQ. The CDR3 is CASSSTSGANVLTF. DNA for the CDR3: TGCGCCAGCAGCTCAACATCGGGGGCCAACGTCCTGACTTTC.

This clone was found a few times. The chain combines TRBV7-2 with TRBJ2-5, with D possibly being TRBD2 (6 bases). Between the trimmed V and J ends, which lost 4 bases and 4 bases, there was a span of 16 bases. From germline, CDR1 is SGHTA and CDR2 FQGNSA. This CDR3 has 15 amino acids. CDR3 region: CASSSPLGEVETQYF. As DNA, the CDR3 is TGTGCCAGCAGCTCCCCACTAGGGGAGGTAGAGACCCAGTACTTC.

This clone was observed a single time. The chain is built from TRBV30 and TRBJ1-3; D gene unclear. Trimming shortened V by 0 bases and J by 0 bases, and 18 bases separated the two germline ends. The CDR3 totals 18 residues. In germline, CDR1 is GTSNPN, CDR2 SVGIG (reference sequence). In DNA form, the CDR3 reads TGTGCCTGGAGTGTGCTAGGCGTCTCATCCAGCTCTGGAAACACCATATATTTT. This gives the protein CAWSVLGVSSSSGNTIYF.

V and J are TRBV2 and TRBJ2-7, with a possible D match to TRBD1 (6 bases). This CDR3 contains 16 residues. Trimming left V 6 bases short and J 3 bases short, with 21 bases between. The germline V gene has CDR1 SNHLY and CDR2 FYNNEI. For the CDR3, the DNA is TGTGCCAGCAGAGAAAGCAGGGGCCGCTCCGGCTACGAGCAGTACTTC. The encoded protein is CASRESRGRSGYEQYF.

This chain uses TRBV6-2 or TRBV6-3 with TRBJ2-5; 8 bases line up with TRBD1. The CDR3 sequence is 14 residues long. Trimming cost V 5 bases and J 7 bases; bases outside gene matches: 9. Per germline, CDR1 MNHEY and CDR2 SVGEGT. In DNA, the CDR3 is TGTGCCAGCAGTACGTGGACAGGGACAGGGACCCAGTACTTC. Translated, it gives CASSTWTGTGTQYF.

This clone occurred once. The chain uses TRBV7-9 and TRBJ1-1; the match to TRBD1 covers 11 bases. CDR1 and CDR2 from the germline V gene are SEHNR and FQNEAQ (reference sequence). V was pared by 5 bases and J by 5 bases, with 4 bases of the junction left unmatched. The length of the CDR3 is 14 residues. DNA for the CDR3: TGTGCCAGCAGCGCGGGACAGGGGGGGACTGAAGCTTTCTTT. It translates to CASSAGQGGTEAFF.